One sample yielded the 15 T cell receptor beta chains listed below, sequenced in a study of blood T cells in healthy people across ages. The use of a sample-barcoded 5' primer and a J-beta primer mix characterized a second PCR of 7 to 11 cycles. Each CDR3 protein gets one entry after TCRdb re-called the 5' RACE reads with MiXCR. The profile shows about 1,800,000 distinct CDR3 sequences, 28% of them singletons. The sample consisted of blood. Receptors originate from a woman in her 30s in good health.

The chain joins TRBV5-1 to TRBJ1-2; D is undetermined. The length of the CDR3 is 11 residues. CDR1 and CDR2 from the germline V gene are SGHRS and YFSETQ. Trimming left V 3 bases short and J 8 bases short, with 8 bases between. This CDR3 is CASSWAGGYTF. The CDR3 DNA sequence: TGCGCCAGCAGCTGGGCGGGGGGCTACACCTTC.

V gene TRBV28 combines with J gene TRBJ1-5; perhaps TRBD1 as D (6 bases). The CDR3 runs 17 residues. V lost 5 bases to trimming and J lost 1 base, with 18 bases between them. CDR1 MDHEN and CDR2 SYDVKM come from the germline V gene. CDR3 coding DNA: TGTGCCAGCAGTGGGTCAGGGGCAGGGGTGAGCAATCAGCCCCAGCATTTT. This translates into CASSGSGAGVSNQPQHF.

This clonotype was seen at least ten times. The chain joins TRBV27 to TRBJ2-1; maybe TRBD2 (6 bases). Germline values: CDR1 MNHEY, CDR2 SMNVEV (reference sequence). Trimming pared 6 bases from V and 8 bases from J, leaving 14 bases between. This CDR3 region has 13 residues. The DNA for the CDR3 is TGTGCCAGCAGCCCCCTGGGGGACTATGAGCAGTTCTTC. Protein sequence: CASSPLGDYEQFF.

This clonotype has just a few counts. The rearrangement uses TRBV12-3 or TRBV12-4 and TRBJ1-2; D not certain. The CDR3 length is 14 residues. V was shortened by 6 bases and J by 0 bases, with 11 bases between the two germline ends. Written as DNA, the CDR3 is TGTGCCAGCAGATCCTCAGCGACTAACTATGGCTACACCTTC. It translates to CASRSSATNYGYTF.

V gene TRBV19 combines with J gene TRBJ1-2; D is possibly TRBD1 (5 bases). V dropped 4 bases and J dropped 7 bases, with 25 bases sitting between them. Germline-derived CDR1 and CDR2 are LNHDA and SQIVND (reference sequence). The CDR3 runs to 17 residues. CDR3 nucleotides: TGTGCCAGTAGTACCAGAACCGGGACCAACCTGGTTCGTGGCTACACCTTC. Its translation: CASSTRTGTNLVRGYTF.

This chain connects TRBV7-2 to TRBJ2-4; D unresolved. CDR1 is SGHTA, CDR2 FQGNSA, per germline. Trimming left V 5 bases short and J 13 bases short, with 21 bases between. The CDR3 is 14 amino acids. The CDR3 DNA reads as TGTGCCAGCAGCCCCAAATACAGTGCCAATGAGCAGTACTTC. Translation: CASSPKYSANEQYF.

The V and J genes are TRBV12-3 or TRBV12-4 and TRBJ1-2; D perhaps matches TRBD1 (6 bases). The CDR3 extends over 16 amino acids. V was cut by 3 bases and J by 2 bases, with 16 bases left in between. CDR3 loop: CASSLFLGDINYGYTF. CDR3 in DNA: TGTGCCAGCAGTTTGTTCTTAGGGGACATCAACTATGGCTACACCTTC.

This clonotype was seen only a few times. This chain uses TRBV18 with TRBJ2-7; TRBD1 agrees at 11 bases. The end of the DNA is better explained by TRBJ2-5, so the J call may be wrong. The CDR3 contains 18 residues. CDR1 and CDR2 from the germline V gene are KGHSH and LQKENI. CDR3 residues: CASSPKDRGQIAGETQYF. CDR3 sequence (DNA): TGTGCCAGCTCGCCTAAGGACAGGGGGCAGATTGCGGGAGAGACCCAGTACTTC.

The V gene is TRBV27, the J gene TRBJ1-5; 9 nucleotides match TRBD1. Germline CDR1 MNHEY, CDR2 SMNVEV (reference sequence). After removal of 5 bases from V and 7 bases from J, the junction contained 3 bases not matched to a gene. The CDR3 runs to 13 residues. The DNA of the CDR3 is TGTGCCAGCAGTGACAGGGGGGAACAGCCCCAGCATTTT. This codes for CASSDRGEQPQHF.

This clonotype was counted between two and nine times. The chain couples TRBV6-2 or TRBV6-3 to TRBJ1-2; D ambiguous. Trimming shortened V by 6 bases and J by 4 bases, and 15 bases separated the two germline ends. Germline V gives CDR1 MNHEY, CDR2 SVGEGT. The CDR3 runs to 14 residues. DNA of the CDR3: TGTGCCAGCAGCGCGGGCCGGCGAGCCTATGGCTACACCTTC. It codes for CASSAGRRAYGYTF.

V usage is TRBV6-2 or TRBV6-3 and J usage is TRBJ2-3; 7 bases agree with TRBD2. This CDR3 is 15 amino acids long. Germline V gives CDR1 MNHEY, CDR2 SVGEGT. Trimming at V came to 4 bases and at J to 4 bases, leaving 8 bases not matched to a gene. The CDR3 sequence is CASSSTSPGADTQYF. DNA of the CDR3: TGTGCCAGCAGTTCGACTAGCCCCGGGGCAGATACGCAGTATTTT.

DNA of the CDR3: TGTGCCAGCAGTACCCGGGGTATTCCCGGGGATGAGCAGTTCTTC. It translates to CASSTRGIPGDEQFF. The rearrangement uses TRBV28 and TRBJ2-1; D perhaps matches TRBD2 (5 bases). Trimming pared 5 bases from V and 8 bases from J, leaving 19 bases between. The CDR3 runs to 15 residues. Germline V gene data show CDR1 as MDHEN and CDR2 as SYDVKM.

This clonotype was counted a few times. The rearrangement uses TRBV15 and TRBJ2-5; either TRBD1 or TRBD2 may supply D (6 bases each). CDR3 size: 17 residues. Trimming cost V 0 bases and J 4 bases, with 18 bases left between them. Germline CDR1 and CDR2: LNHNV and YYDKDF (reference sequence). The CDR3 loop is CATSRDRRGPARETQYF. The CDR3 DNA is TGTGCCACCAGCAGAGACCGACGGGGGCCTGCAAGAGAGACCCAGTACTTC.

CDR3 sequence: CASSFDRGGDNSPLHF. CDR3 in DNA: TGTGCCAGCAGCTTCGACAGGGGAGGGGATAATTCACCCCTCCACTTT. The V call is TRBV7-2, the J call TRBJ1-6; 8 bases map to TRBD1. The length of the CDR3 is 16 residues. The germline CDR1 and CDR2 sequences are SGHTA and FQGNSA. The junction had 6 bases not matched to a gene; V was cut back by 3 bases and J by 5 bases.

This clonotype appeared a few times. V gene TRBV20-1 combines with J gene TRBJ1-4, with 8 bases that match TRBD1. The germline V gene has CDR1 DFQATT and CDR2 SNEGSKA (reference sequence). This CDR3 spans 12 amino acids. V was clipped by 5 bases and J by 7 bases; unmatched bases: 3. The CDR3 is CSAGQGFEKLFF. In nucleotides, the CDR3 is TGCAGTGCTGGACAGGGCTTTGAAAAACTGTTTTTT.